The rows below give T cell receptor beta chains drawn from one sample of a study of blood T cells in healthy people across ages. Using its own MiXCR run on the 5' RACE reads, TCRdb lists one record per CDR3 protein. The table records roughly 1,100,000 distinct CDR3 sequences, less than 25% of them present only once. These data also featured in a second study, about T cells of mothers and their children.

Specimen: blood. The source is a girl aged 2-10 years in good health. CDR3s include the opening cysteine and the closing phenylalanine or tryptophan. The D gene is left open where the match is weak. For some rows the clone size is stated as once, few or many, or as a class when expanded; others skip it.

-	TRBD2	TRBV29-1	TRBJ2-1	CSVEPGLAGYYNEQFF	TGCAGCGTTGAACCCGGACTAGCGGGATACTACAATGAGCAGTTCTTC
few	-	TRBV6-5	TRBJ2-7	CASSSPQGSLYEQYF	TGTGCCAGCAGTTCCCCGCAGGGGAGTCTCTACGAGCAGTACTTC
-	-	TRBV12-3/TRBV12-4	TRBJ1-4	CARHEDTSKATNEKLFF	TGTGCCCGACACGAGGACACCTCAAAAGCAACTAATGAAAAACTGTTTTTT
-	TRBD2	TRBV9	TRBJ2-1	CASSVVTSGMNEQFF	TGTGCCAGCAGCGTAGTAACTAGCGGGATGAATGAGCAGTTCTTC
-	-	TRBV7-2	TRBJ2-1	CASSSTSLFPYNEQFF	TGTGCCAGCAGCTCGACTAGTTTATTCCCCTACAATGAGCAGTTCTTC
once	-	TRBV4-2	TRBJ2-3	CASSQVASDTQYF	TGTGCCAGCAGCCAAGTAGCCTCCGATACGCAGTATTTT
few	TRBD2	TRBV12-3/TRBV12-4	TRBJ2-7	CASRSAGGEPYEQYF	TGTGCCAGCAGGTCTGCGGGAGGGGAGCCCTACGAGCAGTACTTC
-	TRBD1	TRBV7-9	TRBJ1-6	CASSPKGQPNSPLHF	TGTGCCAGCAGCCCCAAGGGACAGCCGAATTCACCCCTCCACTTT
few	TRBD1	TRBV9	TRBJ1-4	CASSAPSGTGRSSNEKLFF	TGTGCCAGCAGCGCTCCCTCCGGGACAGGGCGTTCTTCTAATGAAAAACTGTTTTTT
few	-	TRBV4-1	TRBJ2-1	CASSQVARDLAFNEQFF	TGCGCCAGCAGCCAAGTAGCCCGGGACTTAGCGTTCAATGAGCAGTTCTTC
-	-	TRBV12-3/TRBV12-4	TRBJ1-1	CASSLKEMNTEAFF	TGTGCCAGTAGTTTGAAGGAGATGAACACTGAAGCTTTCTTT
-	TRBD2	TRBV7-9	TRBJ2-1	CASSGLAGLYNEQFF	TGTGCCAGCAGCGGACTAGCGGGGTTGTACAATGAGCAGTTCTTC
few	-	TRBV29-1	TRBJ2-2	CSPTTGELFF	TGCAGCCCAACTACCGGGGAGCTGTTTTTT
-	-	TRBV12-3/TRBV12-4	TRBJ2-7	CASSTDTTYEQYF	TGTGCCAGCAGTACCGACACAACCTACGAGCAGTACTTC
few	TRBD2	TRBV3-1	TRBJ2-1	CASSRAGGWNEQFF	TGTGCCAGCAGCCGAGCGGGAGGGTGGAATGAGCAGTTCTTC
few	-	TRBV7-2	TRBJ2-1	CASSDSTYNEQFF	TGCGCCAGCTCCGACTCGACCTACAATGAGCAGTTCTTC